The text below deals with one T cell receptor (beta chain). Antigen unknown. This entry is derived from a study of OX40 agonist ivuxolimab in advanced cancers. Study-level information: The study reported partial responses in three patients: one hepatocellular carcinoma, two cutaneous melanoma. Findings and limits, study-wide: The study did not work out the antigen specificity of the expanded peripheral T cells. Patients who responded partially at 0.1-3.0 mg/kg showed clonal expansion ranking among the lowest.

Repertoires were generated with immunoSEQ multiplex PCR, while TCRdb's copy carries only in-frame clones and drops some. In the table there are approximately 89,000 clones, roughly 93% of which are singletons. The receptor was isolated from an adult with an advanced solid tumor such as melanoma, head and neck, liver or kidney cancer. Source: CD4+ or CD8+ T cells sorted from blood, taken in a trial of the OX40 agonist ivuxolimab.

The CDR3: CASSFGQPEQYF. The DNA of the CDR3 is TGCGCCAGCAGCTTTGGACAGCCCGAGCAGTACTTC. V usage is TRBV5-1 and J usage is TRBJ2-7; a weak D match, TRBD1 (6 bases). The CDR3 is 12 amino acids. Germline values: CDR1 SGHRS, CDR2 YFSETQ. V dropped 2 bases and J dropped 6 bases, with 9 bases sitting between them.